This T cell receptor beta chain stems from a study of Graves' ophthalmopathy and Graves' hyperthyroidism. Study-level background: Researchers obtained peripheral blood at initial diagnosis, before any treatment had begun. Study-wide results and limits: Also, most clonotypes expanded in the thyroid above 0.001 frequency appeared in blood.

Stable hyperthyroidism meant no progression to ophthalmopathy within 18 months of follow-up. PBMCs stemmed from around 10 ml of fresh peripheral blood. Amplification of the TCR beta CDR3 regions used RNA transcripts (as template). The library came from an HTBI-primed first-round RT-PCR and a second-round multiplex PCR. TCRdb called the multiplex PCR reads again in MiXCR, with one record for every CDR3 protein. Of hundreds of thousands of distinct CDR3 sequences listed, 20% to 25% are singletons. CDR3 size: 14 residues. The germline CDR1 and CDR2 sequences are ENHRY and SYGVKD. The V segment lost 0 bases and the J segment 6 bases; nucleotides outside the gene matches: 4. The table lists this clonotype with many counts. Its antigen is still unknown.

Sequencing was done on a sample of peripheral blood. This chain joins TRBV10-3 and TRBJ2-7; 8 nucleotides align to TRBD1. This TCR was sampled from a young woman with stable Graves' hyperthyroidism. Some clones in this sample may be carry-over from other donors' samples. The CDR3 region has the DNA TGTGCCATCAGTGAGTCAGGACAGGGAGTCGAGCAGTACTTC. Translated, it gives CAISESGQGVEQYF.